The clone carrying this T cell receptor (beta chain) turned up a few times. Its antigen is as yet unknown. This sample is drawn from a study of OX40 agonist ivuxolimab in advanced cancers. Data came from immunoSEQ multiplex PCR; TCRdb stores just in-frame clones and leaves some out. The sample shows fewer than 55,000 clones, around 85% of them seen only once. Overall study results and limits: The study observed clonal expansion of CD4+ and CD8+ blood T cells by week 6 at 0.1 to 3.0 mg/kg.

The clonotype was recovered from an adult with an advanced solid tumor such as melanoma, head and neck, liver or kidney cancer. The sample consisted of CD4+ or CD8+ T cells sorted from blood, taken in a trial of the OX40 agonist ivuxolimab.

In nucleotides, the CDR3 is TGTGCCAGCAGCTCCCAGTCCATGTCTAAGGTCGAAGCTTTCTTT. Residues: CASSSQSMSKVEAFF. The chain uses TRBV7-8 and TRBJ1-1; D gene uncertain. Germline lookup yields CDR1 SGHVS and CDR2 FQNEAQ. This CDR3 is built from 15 residues. The V and J ends lost 4 bases and 8 bases respectively, with 20 bases between them.